Following are 2 T cell receptor beta chains from one sample sequenced in a study of blood T cells in healthy people across ages. Alongside a J-beta primer mix, a sample-barcoded 5' primer served in a second PCR lasting roughly 7 to 11 cycles. TCRdb reprocessed the 5' RACE reads with MiXCR, giving one entry per CDR3 protein. Of 600,000 or so distinct CDR3 sequences detected, less than 35% appear once; the ten largest clones hold around a sixth. Material: blood. These receptors originate from a woman of 80 years or more in good health.

The sample holds a few counts of this clonotype. The rearrangement joins TRBV20-1 to TRBJ1-1; 7 nucleotides agree with TRBD1. Germline V gives CDR1 DFQATT, CDR2 SNEGSKA (reference sequence). The CDR3 runs to 12 residues. Trimming took 6 bases from V and 6 from J; bases not matched to a gene: 7. The CDR3 nucleotides read TGCAGTGCCCCCAGGGGGTCGGCTGAAGCTTTCTTT. It translates to CSAPRGSAEAFF.

This clonotype was seen many times. The rearrangement links TRBV15 to TRBJ2-5; 8 bases are shared with TRBD2. This CDR3 contains 16 residues. Germline CDR1 LNHNV, CDR2 YYDKDF (reference sequence). The V segment lost 1 base and the J segment 4 bases; nucleotides outside the gene matches: 8. CDR3 region: CATSRGIRGGGETQYF. Here the CDR3 DNA reads TGTGCCACCAGCAGAGGAATCCGGGGGGGGGGAGAGACCCAGTACTTC. The full variable domain, completed using reference TRBV15 and TRBJ2-5, is DAMVIQNPRYQVTQFGKPVTLSCSQTLNHNVMYWYQQKSSQAPKLLFHYYDKDFNNEADTPDNFQSRRPNTSFCFLDIRSPGLGDTAMYLCATSRGIRGGGETQYFGPGTRLLVL.